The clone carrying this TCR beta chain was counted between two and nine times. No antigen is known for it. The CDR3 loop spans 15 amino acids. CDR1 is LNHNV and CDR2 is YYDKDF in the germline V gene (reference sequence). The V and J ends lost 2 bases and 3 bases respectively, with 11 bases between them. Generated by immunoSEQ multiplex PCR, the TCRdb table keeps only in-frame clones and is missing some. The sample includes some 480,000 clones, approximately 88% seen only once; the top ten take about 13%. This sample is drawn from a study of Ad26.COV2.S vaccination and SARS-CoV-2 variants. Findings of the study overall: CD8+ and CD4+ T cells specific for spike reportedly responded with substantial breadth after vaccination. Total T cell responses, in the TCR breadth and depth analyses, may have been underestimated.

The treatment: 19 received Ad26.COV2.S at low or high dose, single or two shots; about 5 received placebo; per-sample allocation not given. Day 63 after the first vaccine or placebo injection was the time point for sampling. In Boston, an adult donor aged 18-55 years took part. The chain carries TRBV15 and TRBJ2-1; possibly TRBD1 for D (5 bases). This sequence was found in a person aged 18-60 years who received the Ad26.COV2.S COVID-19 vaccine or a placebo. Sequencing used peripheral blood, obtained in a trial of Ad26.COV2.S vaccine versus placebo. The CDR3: CATSRKTEIYNEQFF. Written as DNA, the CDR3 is TGTGCCACCAGCAGAAAGACAGAAATCTACAATGAGCAGTTCTTC.